The 18 T cell receptor beta chains listed next were all sequenced from one sample in a study of tumor-infiltrating lymphocytes in primary liver carcinoma. The investigators made TCR beta cDNA from 400 to 550 ng total RNA, using a constant-region primer. Slightly modified ARM-PCR, run as three nested multiplex PCR rounds, produced the TCR beta libraries. Running 9 to 11 cycles apiece, the first two PCR rounds relied on TRBV1-TRBV30 forward primers together with a C-beta reverse primer. TCRdb itself ran the multiplex PCR reads through MiXCR, one entry per CDR3 protein. The sample shows 310,000 or so distinct CDR3 sequences, 50% to 60% of them seen only once. They got blood RNA out of unsorted whole blood and also pulled out germline DNA. Material: peripheral blood. These receptors were taken from a woman aged 25-40 years with primary liver carcinoma and hepatitis B virus infection.

CDR3 DNA sequence: TGTGCCAGTAGTACGGTTGGCTCAGCGGGAGTCGGCGAGCAGTACTTC. Protein product: CASSTVGSAGVGEQYF. This chain uses TRBV19 with TRBJ2-7; TRBD2 matches at 8 bases. This CDR3 comprises 16 residues. CDR1 is LNHDA and CDR2 is SQIVND in the germline V gene (reference sequence). Trimming took 4 bases from V and 6 from J; bases not matched to a gene: 14.

The chain couples TRBV11-2 to TRBJ1-6; D perhaps matches TRBD1 (5 bases). Germline CDR1 SGHAT, CDR2 FQNNGV. The CDR3 contains 14 residues. The CDR3 sequence is CVGSPRDFNSPLHF. CDR3 DNA sequence: TGTGTCGGCAGCCCTCGGGACTTTAATTCACCCCTCCACTTT.

Concerning this clonotype itself: Without the conserved terminal phenylalanine or tryptophan, this CDR3 likely stems from a read error. The chain carries TRBV29-1 and TRBJ1-2; D is possibly TRBD1 (6 bases). Germline assignment: CDR1 SQVTM and CDR2 ANQGSEA. V was shortened by 5 bases and J by 6 bases, with 13 bases between the two germline ends. The CDR3 extends over 12 amino acids. CDR3 DNA sequence: TGCAGCGTTTCCCAGGGGAGGGATGGCTACACCCTC. Translation: CSVSQGRDGYTL.

Comment on this clonotype: Just one base apart from a much larger clone, this may be a read error. This chain uses TRBV6-2 or TRBV6-3 with TRBJ1-1, with 7 nucleotides matching TRBD1. The length of the CDR3 is 12 residues. J lost 7 bases, V lost 8 bases, and 7 bases had no gene match. The germline V gene has CDR1 MNHEY and CDR2 SVGEGT. CDR3: CASADRDIEAFF. CDR3 DNA: TGTGCCAGCGCCGACAGGGACATTGAAGCTTTCTTT.

As concerns this clonotype: The junction differs from germline at one of its ends, possibly a read error. The rearrangement joins TRBV6-2 or TRBV6-3 to TRBJ1-3, with D possibly matching TRBD1 (6 bases). Germline-derived CDR1 and CDR2 are MNHEY and SVGEGT. This CDR3 comprises 14 residues. CDR3 region: CASRPQGSGNTMYF. For the CDR3, the DNA is TGTGCCAGCAGACCACAGGGCTCTGGAAACACCATGTATTTT.

This clonotype was detected only once. Possible read error: a much larger clone is one base away. The chain joins TRBV29-1 to TRBJ2-5, with TRBD1 matching over 8 bases. The CDR3 extends over 13 amino acids. Germline CDR1 and CDR2: SQVTM and ANQGSEA. The CDR3 is CSIDTGGQETQYF. CDR3 bases: TGCAGCATTGATACAGGGGGCCAAGAGACCCAGTACTTC.

This clonotype was recorded at least ten times. The chain is built from TRBV6-5 and TRBJ2-7; no firm D call. Germline loops: CDR1 MNHEY, CDR2 SVGAGI. Deletions cut 6 bases from V and 3 bases from J, with 12 bases between. The CDR3 length is 13 residues. Written as DNA, the CDR3 is TGTGCCAGCAGCCTGGACGAAAACTACGAGCAGTACTTC. Encoded protein: CASSLDENYEQYF.

Turning to this clonotype: Its ends do not fully match the called genes, so a read error is possible. The chain uses TRBV6-2 or TRBV6-3 and TRBJ2-6; tentatively, D is TRBD1 (6 bases). The CDR3 is 15 amino acids. CDR1 is MNHEY and CDR2 is SVGEGT in the germline V gene. CDR3 sequence reads: CTSRSGASGANVLTF. CDR3 DNA sequence: TGTACCAGCAGATCAGGGGCCTCTGGGGCCAACGTCCTGACTTTC.

This chain links TRBV6-2 or TRBV6-3 with TRBJ1-1, with D unresolved. The V and J ends lost 0 bases and 7 bases respectively, with 12 bases between them. This CDR3 region has 14 residues. Looked up from germline, CDR1 is MNHEY and CDR2 is SVGEGT. The CDR3 reads CASSYSAPGGEAFF. The CDR3 nucleotides read TGTGCCAGCAGTTACTCTGCCCCCGGCGGTGAAGCTTTCTTT.

J is TRBJ2-1 and V is TRBV4-1; D is unresolved. Germline CDR1 MGHRA, CDR2 YSYEKL. V was trimmed by 6 bases and J by 7 bases, leaving 16 bases between them. This CDR3 is built from 14 residues. The CDR3 nucleotides are TGCGCCAGCAGACAGAAGTTGTGGGTTAATGAGCAGTTCTTC. It encodes CASRQKLWVNEQFF.

The V and J genes are TRBV6-5 and TRBJ2-3; no reliable D call. Germline lookup yields CDR1 MNHEY and CDR2 SVGAGI. This CDR3 has 12 amino acids. V was cut by 8 bases and J by 9 bases, with 15 bases left in between. CDR3 in amino acids: CASSVLGSTQYF. DNA of the CDR3: TGTGCCAGCTCCGTTTTAGGCTCAACGCAGTATTTT.

The chain recombines TRBV28 with TRBJ2-1; weak D call: TRBD2 (5 bases). The germline CDR1 and CDR2 sequences are MDHEN and SYDVKM. The CDR3 extends over 14 amino acids. CDR3: CTTTLGVFVDEQFF. Here the CDR3 DNA reads TGTACCACCACACTAGGTGTGTTTGTCGATGAGCAGTTCTTC.

The chain carries TRBV12-5 and TRBJ2-7, with no clear D. The CDR3 extends over 13 amino acids. The germline gives CDR1 LGHNT, CDR2 FRNRAP. The ends were cut back, 7 bases at V and 3 bases at J, with 13 bases in the middle. The CDR3 bases are TGTGCTAGTGCTCTTGGCCCGAGCTACGAGCAGTACTTC. Its protein is CASALGPSYEQYF.

The chain employs TRBV6-4 and TRBJ2-3; D might be TRBD2 (6 bases). Trimming removed 10 bases at V and 2 bases at J, with 19 bases between. Germline V CDR1 and CDR2: MRHNA, SNTAGT. The CDR3 has 15 residues. The DNA of the CDR3 is TGTGCCAAGGCAAGGGAGGCGAGCGCCACAGATACGCAGTATTTT. This translates into CAKAREASATDTQYF.

The table lists this clonotype with a few counts. This chain links TRBV12-3 or TRBV12-4 with TRBJ1-5; weak D call: TRBD1 (5 bases). This CDR3 is 14 amino acids long. V lost 3 bases, J lost 5 bases, and 11 bases lay in between. The CDR3 bases are TGTGCCAGCAGTTTTGGGGGGAGTTATCAGCCCCAGCATTTT. As protein: CASSFGGSYQPQHF.

The V and J genes are TRBV10-2 and TRBJ2-1; no clear D. V shed 0 bases and J shed 4 bases, with 13 bases lying between them. Germline assignment: CDR1 WSHSY and CDR2 SAAADI. The CDR3 has 16 amino acids. Here the CDR3 reads CASSESIASFYNEQFF. The CDR3 DNA follows: TGCGCCAGCAGTGAGTCGATCGCTAGTTTTTACAATGAGCAGTTCTTC.

With respect to this clonotype: A much larger clone differs by one base, so this may be a read error. The gene calls are TRBV6-6 and TRBJ2-7, with D unresolved. The CDR3 has 14 amino acids. The germline V and J ends were trimmed by 2 bases and 6 bases, with 14 bases remaining between them. The V gene's germline CDR1 is MNHNY and CDR2 SVGAGI (reference sequence). DNA of the CDR3: TGTGCCAGCAGTTACGGGATTAGCCTAGGCGAGCAGTACTTC. Protein product: CASSYGISLGEQYF.

V is TRBV5-6 and J is TRBJ2-6; D remains unclear. Germline V gene lookup returns CDR1 SGHDT and CDR2 YYEEEE. With 9 bases removed from V and 2 bases from J, the gap between germline ends came to 27 bases. This CDR3 is 19 amino acids long. CDR3 amino acids: CANNQSETFFPTGANVLTF. CDR3 coding DNA: TGTGCCAACAACCAATCCGAGACATTCTTCCCCACTGGGGCCAACGTCCTGACTTTC.